These 26 T cell receptor beta chains share one sample of origin, sequenced in a study of CD4 T cells in relation to SARS-CoV-2 and coronaviruses. No antigen has been assigned to these receptors. TCRdb's copy holds only in-frame clones and misses some; the assay was immunoSEQ multiplex PCR. Of under 20,000 clones in the sample, 82% were seen once. The unexposed donors gave CD4+ T cells in 2011-2018, prior to COVID-19. After nine to ten days of culture, CD4+ T cells were isolated. The specimen sequenced was CD4+ T cells from PBMCs, cultured in vitro. Every receptor here comes from a human donor in good health.

In this sample, this clone turned up once. This rearrangement joins TRBV7-2 to TRBJ1-1, with a tentative D call TRBD1 (5 bases). Germline V gives CDR1 SGHTA, CDR2 FQGNSA. Trimming removed 2 bases at V and 3 bases at J, with 19 bases between. CDR3 length equals 17 residues. CDR3 sequence: CASSLRLSGLTDTEAFF. CDR3 DNA sequence: TGTGCCAGCAGCTTAAGGCTTTCAGGGCTTACGGACACTGAAGCTTTCTTT.

The rearrangement uses TRBV18 and TRBJ2-7, with 9 bases matching TRBD1. The CDR3 is 15 residues long. Germline V gene sequence: CDR1 KGHSH, CDR2 LQKENI. J lost 5 bases, V lost 3 bases, and 8 bases had no gene match. CDR3 bases: TGTGCCAGCTCACCGCTCGGGACAGGGTTCAACGAGCAGTACTTC. Amino acids: CASSPLGTGFNEQYF.

The chain links TRBV10-2 to TRBJ1-6, with 8 bases lining up with TRBD1. CDR1 and CDR2 (germline): WSHSY, SAAADI. V lost 7 bases, J lost 10 bases, and 9 bases stayed unmatched. The CDR3 consists of 14 residues. The CDR3 DNA is TGCGCCAGCAAGACACAGGGGGTAGGGTCACCCCTCCACTTT. Translated, it gives CASKTQGVGSPLHF.

V gene TRBV2 combines with J gene TRBJ2-2; 7 nucleotides align to TRBD2. The CDR3 extends over 15 amino acids. The V gene's germline CDR1 is SNHLY and CDR2 FYNNEI. Trimming removed 6 bases from V and 4 bases from J; junction bases left unmatched: 8. The CDR3 DNA reads TGTGCCAGCAGACCGGGAGCGGGAAGCACCGGGGAGCTGTTTTTT. It is translated as CASRPGAGSTGELFF.

The chain uses TRBV4-2 and TRBJ2-7, with 7 bases fitting TRBD2. Trimming at V came to 1 base and at J to 0 bases, leaving 3 bases not matched to a gene. The CDR3 has 15 amino acids. Looked up from germline, CDR1 is LGHNA and CDR2 is YNFKEQ. In DNA, the CDR3 is TGTGCCAGCAGCCAAGCGGCGGGGGTCTCCTACGAGCAGTACTTC. This encodes CASSQAAGVSYEQYF.

This chain links TRBV10-1 with TRBJ2-3, with TRBD1 matching over 8 bases. CDR3 length: 15 amino acids. V gave up 10 bases and J gave up 5 bases; unmatched junction bases: 14. Germline CDR1 WNHNN, CDR2 SYGVQD (reference sequence). Written as DNA, the CDR3 is TGCGCCACCAGCTCGGACAGGGAAGCCGGAGATACGCAGTATTTT. Its translation is CATSSDREAGDTQYF.

J is TRBJ2-7 and V is TRBV29-1, with 9 bases aligning to TRBD2. The trim removed 3 bases at V and 3 bases at J, leaving 9 bases unmatched. The germline CDR1 and CDR2 sequences are SQVTM and ANQGSEA. This CDR3 region has 15 residues. The CDR3 is CSVEGLAGVHYEQYF. The CDR3 DNA reads TGCAGCGTTGAGGGGTTAGCGGGAGTTCACTACGAGCAGTACTTC.

The CDR3 bases are TGCGCCAGCAGCTTGATCCCGGGGGCGCCTGGGGCCAACGTCCTGACTTTC. This codes for CASSLIPGAPGANVLTF. The chain employs TRBV5-1 and TRBJ2-6; either TRBD1 or TRBD2 may supply D (6 bases each). Germline values: CDR1 SGHRS, CDR2 YFSETQ. V lost 1 base and J 2 bases, leaving 13 bases between the germline ends. CDR3 length equals 17 residues.

This clone was picked up a small number of times. The V and J genes are TRBV11-2 and TRBJ2-6; no clear D gene. The CDR3 has 16 residues. From germline, CDR1 is SGHAT and CDR2 FQNNGV. Trimming left V 5 bases short and J 0 bases short, with 11 bases between. The CDR3 coding sequence is TGTGCCAGCAGCCCTTTTTTAAACTCTGGGGCCAACGTCCTGACTTTC. Protein sequence: CASSPFLNSGANVLTF.

The chain recombines TRBV7-2 with TRBJ2-2; the match to TRBD2 covers 11 bases. Germline CDR1 SGHTA, CDR2 FQGNSA. The CDR3 runs 19 residues. Losses at the gene ends were 1 base for V and 4 bases for J; bases not matched to a gene: 11. The CDR3 loop reads CASSLVGSGGAGSTGELFF. The CDR3 DNA reads TGTGCCAGCAGCTTAGTCGGTAGCGGGGGGGCAGGATCCACCGGGGAGCTGTTTTTT.

The chain joins TRBV6-5 to TRBJ1-6; D remains unclear. Germline lookup yields CDR1 MNHEY and CDR2 SVGAGI. Between the trimmed V and J ends, which lost 6 bases and 9 bases, there was a span of 18 bases. This CDR3 contains 15 residues. The CDR3 spells CASRRSRGLPSPLHF. The CDR3 nucleotides read TGTGCCAGCAGAAGGTCACGAGGGCTTCCTTCACCCCTCCACTTT.

The chain has TRBV5-4 and TRBJ2-5; TRBD1 matches at 10 bases. The germline CDR1 and CDR2 sequences are SGHNT and YYREEE (reference sequence). V gave up 2 bases and J gave up 5 bases; unmatched junction bases: 6. The CDR3 is 15 residues long. CDR3 loop: CASSFRGQGSETQYF. CDR3 DNA: TGTGCCAGCAGCTTTCGGGGACAGGGGTCGGAGACCCAGTACTTC. Drawing the rest from reference TRBV5-4 and TRBJ2-5, the complete variable domain is ETGVTQSPTHLIKTRGQQVTLRCSSQSGHNTVSWYQQALGQGPQFIFQYYREEENGRGNFPPRFSGLQFPNYSSELNVNALELDDSALYLCASSFRGQGSETQYFGPGTRLLVL.

This chain joins TRBV2 and TRBJ1-6; D is unclear. V lost 5 bases and J lost 10, with 12 bases in between. The CDR3 is 13 residues long. Germline CDR1 is SNHLY and CDR2 is FYNNEI. The CDR3 here is CASSPEPGSPLHF. CDR3 in DNA: TGTGCCAGCAGTCCGGAACCGGGGTCACCCCTCCACTTT.

The rearrangement links TRBV3-1 (or the pseudogene TRBV3-2) to TRBJ1-6, with 7 positions matching TRBD1. The V gene end was trimmed by 2 bases and the J gene end by 6 bases; junction bases not matched to a gene: 7. Looked up from germline, CDR1 is LGHDT and CDR2 is YNNKEL (reference sequence). The CDR3 sequence is 16 residues long. CDR3 residues: CASSQRGGGFNSPLHF. CDR3 nucleotides: TGTGCCAGCAGCCAAAGGGGAGGGGGCTTTAATTCACCCCTCCACTTT.

The genes are TRBV29-1 and TRBJ1-1; 7 bases fit TRBD1. Germline V gene sequence: CDR1 SQVTM, CDR2 ANQGSEA. V gave up 7 bases and J gave up 0 bases; unmatched junction bases: 8. CDR3 length: 14 residues. CDR3 loop: CSGGGQPLNTEAFF. For the CDR3, the DNA is TGCAGCGGAGGGGGACAGCCCTTGAACACTGAAGCTTTCTTT.

This sequence joins TRBV28 and TRBJ1-2; D is perhaps TRBD1 (5 bases). V was cut by 6 bases and J by 4 bases, with 15 bases left in between. CDR3 length: 14 amino acids. The germline CDR1 and CDR2 sequences are MDHEN and SYDVKM. In DNA, the CDR3 is TGTGCCAGCAGCCCGGGACTGCTCATCTATGGCTACACCTTC. Translated, it gives CASSPGLLIYGYTF.

This clone is a singleton in its sample. This chain uses TRBV6-5 with TRBJ2-1; D is possibly TRBD2 (6 bases). V was shortened by 8 bases and J by 1 base, with 12 bases between the two germline ends. The CDR3 has 14 amino acids. Germline V gene lookup returns CDR1 MNHEY and CDR2 SVGAGI. CDR3: CASGRRGSYNEQFF. The CDR3 nucleotides read TGTGCCAGCGGTCGGCGGGGTTCCTACAATGAGCAGTTCTTC.

The chain couples TRBV11-3 to TRBJ2-1, with 8 bases fitting TRBD1. This CDR3 has 16 amino acids. The V gene's germline CDR1 is SGHNT and CDR2 YENEEA. The J segment lost 3 bases and the V segment lost 3 bases, leaving 7 bases of the junction unmatched. CDR3 amino acids: CASSLGSGGLYNEQFF. CDR3 sequence (DNA): TGTGCCAGCAGCTTGGGATCAGGGGGCCTCTACAATGAGCAGTTCTTC.

This clone was detected once. CDR3 in DNA: TGTGCCAGCAAGGCAGACTATAGCAATCAGCCCCAGCATTTT. Translated: CASKADYSNQPQHF. V and J are TRBV18 and TRBJ1-5; no reliable D call. The CDR3 spans 14 residues. Trimming pared 8 bases from V and 0 bases from J, leaving 11 bases between. Germline V gene data show CDR1 as KGHSH and CDR2 as LQKENI.

The V gene is TRBV18, the J gene TRBJ2-3; weak D call: TRBD2 (6 bases). The V and J ends lost 1 base and 4 bases respectively, with 15 bases between them. From germline, CDR1 is KGHSH and CDR2 LQKENI. CDR3 length equals 16 residues. CDR3 region: CASSPQSGTLSDTQYF. The CDR3, as DNA: TGTGCCAGCTCACCACAGTCGGGGACTCTATCAGATACGCAGTATTTT.

This chain links TRBV28 with TRBJ2-7; 10 bases fit TRBD1. The V gene's germline CDR1 is MDHEN and CDR2 SYDVKM. This CDR3 has 13 residues. Trimming at V came to 7 bases and at J to 3 bases, leaving 3 bases not matched to a gene. CDR3 in amino acids: CASIRTGGYEQYF. CDR3 nucleotide sequence: TGTGCCAGCATCCGGACAGGGGGCTACGAGCAGTACTTC.

V is TRBV5-1 and J is TRBJ1-5; a possible D gene is TRBD1 (5 bases). The V gene lost 4 bases and the J gene lost 6 bases, with 14 bases spanning the gap. The length of the CDR3 is 14 residues. Germline CDR1 reads SGHRS; CDR2 reads YFSETQ. CDR3 sequence reads: CASSPGTMGQPQHF. In nucleotides, the CDR3 is TGCGCCAGCAGCCCCGGGACCATGGGTCAGCCCCAGCATTTT.

The CDR3 sequence is CASSEGTMNTEAFF. The CDR3 region has the DNA TGTGCCAGCAGTGAGGGGACAATGAACACTGAAGCTTTCTTT. The chain is built from TRBV2 and TRBJ1-1, with D possibly matching TRBD1 (6 bases). The ends were cut back, 3 bases at V and 0 bases at J, with 8 bases in the middle. Germline V gives CDR1 SNHLY, CDR2 FYNNEI. This CDR3 is 14 amino acids long.

The rearrangement links TRBV11-2 to TRBJ1-4, with D possibly TRBD1 on 6 matching bases. Germline values: CDR1 SGHAT, CDR2 FQNNGV. The CDR3 contains 15 residues. Between the trimmed V and J ends, which lost 5 bases and 0 bases, there was a span of 10 bases. CDR3 residues: CASSENRATNEKLFF. The DNA for the CDR3 is TGTGCCAGCAGCGAAAACAGGGCAACTAATGAAAAACTGTTTTTT.

The CDR3 DNA follows: TGTGCCAGCAGCGTGGGGCAGTTAAACACCGGGGAGCTGTTTTTT. Protein: CASSVGQLNTGELFF. The rearrangement links TRBV9 to TRBJ2-2; the D gene is possibly TRBD1 (5 bases). Germline CDR1 SGDLS, CDR2 YYNGEE. V lost 2 bases to trimming and J lost 2 bases, with 10 bases between them. There are 15 residues in the CDR3.

CDR3 nucleotide sequence: TGTGCCAGCAGCTTGGAGGGCAGGTTCCCCTACGAGCAGTACTTC. Translated, it gives CASSLEGRFPYEQYF. J is TRBJ2-7 and V is TRBV5-6, with D unresolved. The V end was cut by 0 bases, the J end by 2 bases, with 12 bases between. The length of the CDR3 is 15 residues. From germline, CDR1 is SGHDT and CDR2 YYEEEE.